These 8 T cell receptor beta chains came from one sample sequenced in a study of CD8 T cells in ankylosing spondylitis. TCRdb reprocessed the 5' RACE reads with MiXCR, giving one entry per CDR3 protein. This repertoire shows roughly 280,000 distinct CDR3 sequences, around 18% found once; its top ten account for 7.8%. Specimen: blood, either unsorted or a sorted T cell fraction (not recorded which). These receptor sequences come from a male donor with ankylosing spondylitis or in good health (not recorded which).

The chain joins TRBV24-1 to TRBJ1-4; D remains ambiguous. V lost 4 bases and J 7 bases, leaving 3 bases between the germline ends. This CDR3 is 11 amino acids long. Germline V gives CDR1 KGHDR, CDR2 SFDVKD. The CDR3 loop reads CATSEGEKLFF. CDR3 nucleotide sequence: TGTGCCACCAGTGAGGGTGAAAAACTGTTTTTT.

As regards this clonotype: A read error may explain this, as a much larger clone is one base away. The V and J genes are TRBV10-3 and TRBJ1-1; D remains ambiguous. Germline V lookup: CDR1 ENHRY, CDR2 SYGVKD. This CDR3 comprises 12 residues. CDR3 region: CTISEKGFEAFF. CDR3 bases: TGTACCATCAGTGAGAAAGGGTTTGAAGCTTTCTTT.

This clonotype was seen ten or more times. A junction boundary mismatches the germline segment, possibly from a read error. The DNA for the CDR3 is TGTGCTAGCAGCTTAGTTGGCGGCACGGGGGAGCTGTTTTTT. Protein: CASSLVGGTGELFF. The chain couples TRBV12-3 or TRBV12-4 to TRBJ2-2; D uncertain. The CDR3 is made up of 14 amino acids.

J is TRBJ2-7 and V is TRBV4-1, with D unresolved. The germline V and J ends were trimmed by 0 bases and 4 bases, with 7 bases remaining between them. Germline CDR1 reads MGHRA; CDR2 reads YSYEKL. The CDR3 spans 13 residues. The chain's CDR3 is CASSQELRYEQYV. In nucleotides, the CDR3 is TGCGCCAGCAGCCAAGAGCTGAGATACGAGCAGTACGTC.

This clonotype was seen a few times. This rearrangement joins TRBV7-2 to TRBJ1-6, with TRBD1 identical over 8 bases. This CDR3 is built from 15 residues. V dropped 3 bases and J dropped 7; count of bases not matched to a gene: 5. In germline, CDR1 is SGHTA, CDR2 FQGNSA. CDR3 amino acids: CASSLGTGPNSPLHF. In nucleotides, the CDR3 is TGTGCCAGCAGCTTGGGGACAGGCCCAAATTCACCCCTCCACTTT.

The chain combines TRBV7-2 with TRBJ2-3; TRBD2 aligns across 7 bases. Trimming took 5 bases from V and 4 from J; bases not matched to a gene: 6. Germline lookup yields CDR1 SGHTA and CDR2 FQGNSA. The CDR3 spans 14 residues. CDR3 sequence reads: CASSPRSGPDTQYF. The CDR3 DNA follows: TGTGCCAGCAGCCCACGTAGCGGGCCAGATACGCAGTATTTT. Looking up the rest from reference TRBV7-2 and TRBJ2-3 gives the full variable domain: GAGVSQSPSNKVTEKGKDVELRCDPISGHTALYWYRQSLGQGLEFLIYFQGNSAPDKSGLPSDRFSAERTGGSVSTLTIQRTQQEDSAVYLCASSPRSGPDTQYFGPGTRLTVL.

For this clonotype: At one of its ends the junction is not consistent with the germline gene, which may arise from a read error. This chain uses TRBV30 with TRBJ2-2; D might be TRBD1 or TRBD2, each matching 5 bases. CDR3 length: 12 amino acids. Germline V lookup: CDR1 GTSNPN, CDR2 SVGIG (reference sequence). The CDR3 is CAWSVGTGKLFF. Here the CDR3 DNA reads TGTGCCTGGAGTGTAGGGACCGGGAAGCTGTTTTTT.

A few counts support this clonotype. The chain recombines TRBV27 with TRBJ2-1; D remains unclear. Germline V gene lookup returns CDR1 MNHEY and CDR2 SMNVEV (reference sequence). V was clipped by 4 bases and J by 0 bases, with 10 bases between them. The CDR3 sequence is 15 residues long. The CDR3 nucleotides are TGTGCCAGCAGTTCTACTGGCCTCTCCTACAATGAGCAGTTCTTC. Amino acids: CASSSTGLSYNEQFF.